This T cell receptor beta chain was sequenced during a study of cytomegalovirus exposure and HLA in healthy donors. Study-wide context: About 82 million unique TCRs from HLA-typed donors were held in an early release of data.

Broader study findings: What a later analysis showed was that several of the most significant clusters appeared linked to common viral pathogens.

V was trimmed by 4 bases and J by 5 bases, leaving 19 bases between them. The CDR3 length is 16 residues. Germline loops: CDR1 SGHNT, CDR2 YYREEE (reference sequence). PCR used 60 Vbeta primers and 13 Jbeta primers. Per the study methods: A later analysis counted approximately 80 million unique TCR beta chains, some 12 million shared. Repertoires were generated with immunoSEQ multiplex PCR, while TCRdb's copy carries only in-frame clones and drops some. The D gene and trimming were derived from the DNA, and the V and J assignments and clone size from that table. The sample contains some 150,000 clones, around three quarters of which appear only once. Concerning this clone itself: Its specificity is unknown.

The TCR comes from a woman aged 40 to 55 in good health and CMV-seronegative. Sequences were obtained from PBMCs. The V gene is TRBV5-4, the J gene TRBJ2-1, with a possible D match to TRBD1 (7 bases). The CDR3 protein is CASSPRTDRTNNEQFF. The DNA for the CDR3 is TGTGCCAGCAGCCCCCGTACGGACAGGACTAACAATGAGCAGTTCTTC.